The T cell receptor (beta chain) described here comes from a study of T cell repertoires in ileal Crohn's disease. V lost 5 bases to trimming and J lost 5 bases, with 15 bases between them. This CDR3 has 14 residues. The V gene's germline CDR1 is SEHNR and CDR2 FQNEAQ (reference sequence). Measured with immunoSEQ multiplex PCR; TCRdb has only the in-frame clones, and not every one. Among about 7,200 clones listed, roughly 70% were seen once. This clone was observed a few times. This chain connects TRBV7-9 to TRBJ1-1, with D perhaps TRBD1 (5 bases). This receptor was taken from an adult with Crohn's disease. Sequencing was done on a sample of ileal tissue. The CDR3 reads CASSHDGEGTEAFF. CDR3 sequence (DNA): TGTGCCAGCAGCCATGACGGGGAGGGGACTGAAGCTTTCTTT.